Listed here are 31 T cell receptor beta chains from one sample, sequenced in a study of control samples from healthy donors and cancer patients. This table comes from immunoSEQ multiplex PCR, and its TCRdb copy is limited to in-frame clones, with some not included. This sample has some 120,000 clones; more than 85% occur once, and the top ten carry around 1.8%. Sequenced material: PBMCs. Every receptor here comes from a man aged 45 to 65 with head and neck cancer.

This chain links TRBV6-6 with TRBJ1-5, with 7 bases fitting TRBD1. Germline V gene data show CDR1 as MNHNY and CDR2 as SVGAGI (reference sequence). CDR3 size: 18 residues. J gave up 6 bases and V 5 bases, and 19 bases lay outside the gene matches. The CDR3 loop reads CASSRHRTGTAFIQPQHF. The CDR3 nucleotides are TGTGCCAGCAGTCGTCACCGGACCGGGACAGCCTTTATTCAGCCCCAGCATTTT.

The chain joins TRBV7-6 to TRBJ2-7; TRBD1 is a possible D gene (6 bases). With 2 bases removed from V and 3 bases from J, the gap between germline ends came to 11 bases. The CDR3 is 14 amino acids. CDR1 and CDR2 from the germline V gene are SGHVS and FNYEAQ. The CDR3 nucleotides read TGTGCCAGCAGCTTAAAGGGGGAAAACTACGAGCAGTACTTC. It yields the protein CASSLKGENYEQYF.

The chain combines TRBV29-1 with TRBJ2-2; possible D gene TRBD1, 6 bases. This CDR3 has 14 residues. V was pared by 2 bases and J by 2 bases, with 9 bases between. Germline V lookup: CDR1 SQVTM, CDR2 ANQGSEA. CDR3 nucleotides: TGCAGCGTTGAACGCAGGGGCAACACCGGGGAGCTGTTTTTT. This translates into CSVERRGNTGELFF.

This chain connects TRBV7-9 to TRBJ1-1, with D possibly being TRBD1 (6 bases). Per germline, CDR1 SEHNR and CDR2 FQNEAQ (reference sequence). This CDR3 contains 15 residues. V shed 5 bases and J shed 5 bases, with 18 bases lying between them. The CDR3 is CASSHIGGPRTEAFF. For the CDR3, the DNA is TGTGCCAGCAGCCACATTGGGGGGCCTAGGACTGAAGCTTTCTTT.

This chain uses TRBV5-1 with TRBJ1-1; D may be TRBD1 (6 bases). The CDR3 runs to 14 residues. V lost 0 bases and J 9 bases, leaving 15 bases between the germline ends. The V gene's germline CDR1 is SGHRS and CDR2 YFSETQ. The CDR3 nucleotides read TGCGCCAGCAGCTTGGCAGTTCAGGGGACTAAAGCTTTCTTT. This sequence encodes CASSLAVQGTKAFF.

The chain combines TRBV12-3 or TRBV12-4 with TRBJ2-7; D might be TRBD2 (5 bases). The CDR3 totals 11 residues. With 4 bases removed from V and 6 bases from J, the gap between germline ends came to 7 bases. Written as DNA, the CDR3 is TGTGCCAGCAGTTACAGCGGCGAGCAGTACTTC. It is translated as CASSYSGEQYF.

This clone was seen just once. The chain recombines TRBV12-3 or TRBV12-4 with TRBJ2-1, with TRBD2 as a possible D gene (5 bases). CDR3 length: 12 amino acids. The germline V and J ends were trimmed by 8 bases and 6 bases, with 11 bases remaining between them. CDR3 protein: CASDNGGNEQFF. For the CDR3, the DNA is TGTGCCAGCGACAACGGAGGCAATGAGCAGTTCTTC.

In DNA form, the CDR3 reads TGTGCCAGCAGCTTATCGGGCTCTGGCGGGGGTGGGGATACGCAGTATTTT. This sequence encodes CASSLSGSGGGGDTQYF. The V gene is TRBV7-3, the J gene TRBJ2-3; 7 nucleotides line up with TRBD2. J was trimmed by 6 bases and V by 2 bases; bases with no gene match: 14. This CDR3 is built from 17 residues. Germline CDR1 SGHTA, CDR2 FQGTGA.

This sequence joins TRBV28 and TRBJ2-7; unclear D gene. This CDR3 is 12 amino acids long. CDR1 is MDHEN, CDR2 SYDVKM, per germline. The V and J ends lost 4 bases and 12 bases respectively, with 16 bases between them. The CDR3 protein is CASSCCFSNGYF. In DNA form, the CDR3 reads TGTGCCAGCAGTTGCTGTTTTTCCAACGGGTACTTC.

The genes are TRBV11-2 and TRBJ2-1; 14 nucleotides line up with TRBD2. J gave up 7 bases and V 5 bases, and 1 base lay outside the gene matches. Germline CDR1 reads SGHAT; CDR2 reads FQNNGV. The CDR3 has 14 amino acids. The CDR3: CASSRLAGGNEQFF. CDR3 sequence (DNA): TGTGCCAGCAGCCGACTAGCGGGGGGGAATGAGCAGTTCTTC.

The genes are TRBV7-9 and TRBJ1-5, with a possible D match to TRBD1 (5 bases). Germline CDR1 reads SEHNR; CDR2 reads FQNEAQ (reference sequence). The CDR3 covers 15 residues. With 5 bases removed from V and 10 bases from J, the gap between germline ends came to 21 bases. Here the CDR3 DNA reads TGTGCCAGCAGCCAAGCCGGGACTCCGTTGTTCCCCCAGCATTTT. Its protein product is CASSQAGTPLFPQHF.

The rearrangement uses TRBV20-1 and TRBJ1-5; TRBD1 agrees at 7 bases. The CDR3 totals 15 residues. Per germline, CDR1 DFQATT and CDR2 SNEGSKA (reference sequence). Unmatched junction bases numbered 7, after V lost 3 bases and J lost 2 bases. The CDR3: CSASRGRVGNQPQHF. CDR3 sequence (DNA): TGCAGTGCTAGTAGGGGGCGAGTGGGCAATCAGCCCCAGCATTTT.

V gene TRBV15 combines with J gene TRBJ2-1, with 11 bases fitting TRBD2. The CDR3 extends over 14 amino acids. Trimming removed 2 bases from V and 6 bases from J; junction bases left unmatched: 0. The germline V gene encodes CDR1 LNHNV and CDR2 YYDKDF (reference sequence). The CDR3 DNA sequence: TGTGCCACCAGCAGACTAGCGGGGGGCAATGAGCAGTTCTTC. Protein sequence: CATSRLAGGNEQFF.

The CDR3 loop reads CASSWGGRGGLFF. CDR3 in DNA: TGTGCCAGCAGTTGGGGAGGCCGGGGGGGACTGTTTTTT. The chain couples TRBV12-3 or TRBV12-4 to TRBJ1-4; possibly TRBD1 for D (5 bases). The V and J ends lost 4 bases and 13 bases respectively, with 16 bases between them. CDR3 length equals 13 residues.

In this sample, this clone turned up a few times. Other DNA sequences in this specimen translate into the identical CDR3. The chain uses TRBV9 and TRBJ2-2; 9 nucleotides agree with TRBD2. This CDR3 region has 18 residues. Germline assignment: CDR1 SGDLS and CDR2 YYNGEE. Trimming removed 1 base from V and 1 base from J; junction bases left unmatched: 8. The CDR3 DNA reads TGTGCCAGCAGCGTACGGAGGTGCGGGGGGGAGAACACCGGGGAGCTGTTTTTT. Translated: CASSVRRCGGENTGELFF.

The chain joins TRBV24-1 to TRBJ1-2, with D uncertain. Germline V gene data show CDR1 as KGHDR and CDR2 as SFDVKD. Deletions cut 4 bases from V and 1 base from J, with 9 bases between. The CDR3 has 14 residues. CDR3 residues: CATSDPAGNYGYTF. The CDR3 coding sequence is TGTGCCACCAGTGACCCGGCGGGTAACTATGGCTACACCTTC.

The rearrangement uses TRBV30 and TRBJ2-7; possible D gene TRBD1, 5 bases. Germline lookup yields CDR1 GTSNPN and CDR2 SVGIG (reference sequence). This CDR3 contains 14 residues. Trimming cost V 0 bases and J 2 bases, with 11 bases left between them. The CDR3 reads CAWSVGQGTYEQYF. In nucleotides, the CDR3 is TGTGCCTGGAGTGTAGGGCAGGGTACCTACGAGCAGTACTTC.

The V and J genes are TRBV2 and TRBJ2-1; D gene ambiguous. Deletions cut 3 bases from V and 5 bases from J, with 11 bases between. This CDR3 spans 14 amino acids. Germline values: CDR1 SNHLY, CDR2 FYNNEI. The DNA for the CDR3 is TGTGCCAGCAGTGATTGGGCTGGGAACAATGAGCAGTTCTTC. This translates into CASSDWAGNNEQFF. Full variable domain (missing parts from reference TRBV2 and TRBJ2-1): EPEVTQTPSHQVTQMGQEVILRCVPISNHLYFYWYRQILGQKVEFLVSFYNNEISEKSEIFDDQFSVERPDGSNFTLKIRSTKLEDSAMYFCASSDWAGNNEQFFGPGTRLTVL.

The chain recombines TRBV19 with TRBJ1-6; no clear D gene. CDR1 and CDR2 (germline): LNHDA, SQIVND (reference sequence). The V gene lost 2 bases and the J gene lost 3 bases, with 8 bases spanning the gap. CDR3 length: 15 amino acids. The CDR3 loop is CASSISQNYNSPLHF. The CDR3 DNA is TGTGCCAGTAGTATATCGCAGAACTATAATTCACCCCTCCACTTT. Combining the CDR3 with reference TRBV19 and TRBJ1-6 gives the whole variable domain DGGITQSPKYLFRKEGQNVTLSCEQNLNHDAMYWYRQDPGQGLRLIYYSQIVNDFQKGDIAEGYSVSREKKESFPLTVTSAQKNPTAFYLCASSISQNYNSPLHFGNGTRLTVT.

CDR3 amino acids: CASSIDRSEKLFF. The CDR3 region has the DNA TGTGCCAGTAGTATAGATAGATCTGAAAAACTGTTTTTT. The chain carries TRBV19 and TRBJ1-4; D remains ambiguous. The CDR3 covers 13 residues. V lost 0 bases and J lost 7, with 6 bases in between. CDR1 is LNHDA, CDR2 SQIVND, per germline (reference sequence).

The gene calls are TRBV18 and TRBJ1-1; 8 nucleotides line up with TRBD1. The CDR3 is made up of 15 amino acids. V dropped 4 bases and J dropped 1; count of bases not matched to a gene: 5. The germline CDR1 and CDR2 sequences are KGHSH and LQKENI. The CDR3 loop reads CASSRSGTGNTEAFF. CDR3 coding DNA: TGTGCCAGCTCACGCTCGGGGACAGGGAACACTGAAGCTTTCTTT.

The chain has TRBV7-2 and TRBJ2-2; no definite D call. The CDR3 is made up of 15 amino acids. V was pared by 4 bases and J by 0 bases, with 9 bases between. Germline assignment: CDR1 SGHTA and CDR2 FQGNSA. CDR3 DNA sequence: TGTGCCAGCAGCTCCCGGGCCGCGAACACCGGGGAGCTGTTTTTT. Translation gives CASSSRAANTGELFF.

This chain uses TRBV11-2 with TRBJ2-5; no clear D. The CDR3 extends over 14 amino acids. Germline CDR1 SGHAT, CDR2 FQNNGV. Trimming left V 1 base short and J 1 base short, with 7 bases between. CDR3 DNA: TGTGCCAGCAGCTTAGCCGGGTTCCAAGAGACCCAGTACTTC. Residues: CASSLAGFQETQYF. Combining the CDR3 with reference TRBV11-2 and TRBJ2-5 gives the whole variable domain EAGVAQSPRYKIIEKRQSVAFWCNPISGHATLYWYQQILGQGPKLLIQFQNNGVVDDSQLPKDRFSAERLKGVDSTLKIQPAKLEDSAVYLCASSLAGFQETQYFGPGTRLLVL.

This chain links TRBV30 with TRBJ2-5; 8 bases agree with TRBD1. Germline-derived CDR1 and CDR2 are GTSNPN and SVGIG (reference sequence). Germline trimming cut 6 bases from V and 5 bases from J; bases unmatched to any gene: 14. The CDR3 has 15 residues. The CDR3 loop reads CACNHLDRGWETQYF. The CDR3 region has the DNA TGTGCCTGCAATCACTTAGACAGGGGATGGGAGACCCAGTACTTC.

This clone was detected a few times. The chain employs TRBV10-3 and TRBJ2-7; 8 bases map to TRBD1. V lost 7 bases to trimming and J lost 3 bases; unmatched junction nucleotides: 11. The germline V gene encodes CDR1 ENHRY and CDR2 SYGVKD. The length of the CDR3 is 15 residues. CDR3 sequence reads: CAITRTGRPFYEQYF. CDR3 in DNA: TGTGCCATCACCCGGACAGGGAGGCCCTTCTACGAGCAGTACTTC.

This chain's CDR3 is CAWSVNQNSPLHF. CDR3 in DNA: TGTGCCTGGAGTGTAAATCAGAATTCACCCCTCCACTTT. The rearrangement uses TRBV30 and TRBJ1-6; D is unclear. The CDR3 extends over 13 amino acids. Germline V gene lookup returns CDR1 GTSNPN and CDR2 SVGIG (reference sequence). V lost 0 bases, J lost 7 bases, and 7 bases lay in between.

A remark on this clone: At one boundary the junction diverges from the germline segment, which might be a read error. V and J are TRBV2 and TRBJ1-1; no clear D. The CDR3 has 11 amino acids. CDR1 SNHLY and CDR2 FYNNEI come from the germline V gene. For the CDR3, the DNA is TGTGCCAGCAAGGGTGGTGGGAATGGGATCTTT. This sequence encodes CASKGGGNGIF.

The genes are TRBV29-1 and TRBJ1-2, with D uncertain. Trimming stripped 4 bases from V and 1 base from J, with 13 bases between. The germline V gene has CDR1 SQVTM and CDR2 ANQGSEA. CDR3 size: 14 residues. CDR3: CSVGQDPYNYGYTF. CDR3 DNA sequence: TGCAGCGTTGGGCAGGACCCCTATAACTATGGCTACACCTTC.

This clone was seen just once. The rearrangement joins TRBV5-1 to TRBJ1-2, with 7 nucleotides matching TRBD1. With 4 bases clipped from V and 5 bases from J, the junction kept 8 bases outside the gene matches. Germline CDR1 is SGHRS and CDR2 is YFSETQ. The CDR3 sequence is 14 residues long. As DNA, the CDR3 is TGCGCCAGCAGCCCACGGGGACAGTTTTATGGCTACACCTTC. Translating it yields CASSPRGQFYGYTF.

The genes are TRBV7-6 and TRBJ2-6; a weak D match, TRBD1 (5 bases). The germline gives CDR1 SGHVS, CDR2 FNYEAQ. V was pared by 2 bases and J by 4 bases, with 12 bases between. The CDR3 is 16 residues long. CDR3 sequence: CASSLRPGSGANVLTF. DNA for the CDR3: TGTGCCAGCAGCTTACGCCCAGGGTCGGGGGCCAACGTCCTGACTTTC.

V usage is TRBV5-1 and J usage is TRBJ1-4, with D perhaps TRBD1 (5 bases). The CDR3 is 13 amino acids. Trimming pared 4 bases from V and 8 bases from J, leaving 12 bases between. Germline V gives CDR1 SGHRS, CDR2 YFSETQ. CDR3 sequence (DNA): TGCGCCAGCAGCCGCTCCCCAGGGGAAAAACTGTTTTTT. This encodes CASSRSPGEKLFF.